This T cell receptor (beta chain) was sequenced in a study of T cells in localized non-small cell lung cancer. The germline V gene has CDR1 GTSNPN and CDR2 SVGIG (reference sequence). V was clipped by 0 bases and J by 3 bases, with 6 bases between them. CDR3 size: 13 residues. Profiled with immunoSEQ multiplex PCR; TCRdb holds only in-frame clones, not every one. The sample has more than 40,000 clones, 86% seen once. A few counts support this clone. Its antigen is not known. The study's findings and limits: It was uninvolved adjacent lung that showed the highest T cell clonality, exceeding tumor. Adjacent lung held a median roughly 60 of the top 100 tumor clones.

The specimen was PBMCs, collected before any cancer treatment. The TCR sequence derives from a man between 40 and 70 years old with stage II lung adenocarcinoma. The chain uses TRBV30 and TRBJ1-5; D is ambiguous. This CDR3 reads CAWSVSDNQPQHF. DNA of the CDR3: TGTGCCTGGAGTGTGTCAGACAATCAGCCCCAGCATTTT.